Following are 28 T cell receptor beta chains from one sample sequenced in a study of blood T cell repertoires in COVID-19. Clones were read by immunoSEQ multiplex PCR, and TCRdb kept only the in-frame ones, dropping some. The table lists 97,000 or so clones, around nine tenths of them singletons. Specimen: peripheral blood. All receptors come from a woman in her 50s with COVID-19, enrolled during active disease.

This clone was counted a single time. Here the CDR3 DNA reads TGCAGCGTTGTCTCGGTAGCGGGGGGGCCTGGGCAGCAGTTCTTC. Translation: CSVVSVAGGPGQQFF. The chain has TRBV29-1 and TRBJ2-1, with 11 positions matching TRBD2. The CDR3 sequence is 15 residues long. V dropped 4 bases and J dropped 11; count of bases not matched to a gene: 13. Germline CDR1 and CDR2: SQVTM and ANQGSEA.

This clone was seen just once. V usage is TRBV2 and J usage is TRBJ1-2; D is possibly TRBD1 (5 bases). The CDR3 is 13 amino acids. Trimming removed 4 bases from V and 4 bases from J, with 10 bases in between. CDR1 and CDR2 (germline): SNHLY, FYNNEI. The CDR3 loop reads CASSGDSLYGYTF. As DNA, the CDR3 is TGTGCCAGCAGTGGCGACAGCCTCTATGGCTACACCTTC.

The V gene is TRBV7-8, the J gene TRBJ1-3, with 8 positions matching TRBD1. The CDR3 covers 16 residues. Per germline, CDR1 SGHVS and CDR2 FQNEAQ. The ends lost 4 bases at V and 1 base at J; junction bases unmatched: 6. CDR3 protein: CASSWGTGSSGNTIYF. CDR3 DNA sequence: TGTGCCAGCAGCTGGGGGACAGGTAGTTCTGGAAACACCATATATTTT.

V usage is TRBV7-6 and J usage is TRBJ1-3, with D maybe TRBD1 (5 bases). Germline CDR1 SGHVS, CDR2 FNYEAQ. Trimming pared 0 bases from V and 0 bases from J, leaving 18 bases between. The CDR3 is made up of 19 amino acids. CDR3 protein: CASSLAIVGGANSGNTIYF. As DNA, the CDR3 is TGTGCCAGCAGCTTAGCGATCGTAGGAGGGGCCAACTCTGGAAACACCATATATTTT.

J is TRBJ2-2 and V is TRBV12-3 or TRBV12-4; 10 bases line up with TRBD2. The ends lost 8 bases at V and 6 bases at J; junction bases unmatched: 3. This CDR3 comprises 13 residues. The CDR3 here is CASERGGPGELFF. The CDR3 DNA follows: TGTGCCAGCGAGCGGGGGGGCCCCGGGGAGCTGTTTTTT.

This clone was observed a handful of times. Distinct nucleotide sequences in the sample also encode this CDR3. This chain connects TRBV7-8 to TRBJ2-7; 9 positions agree with TRBD2. CDR3 length: 16 residues. The V gene end was trimmed by 1 base and the J gene end by 5 bases; junction bases not matched to a gene: 9. The germline V gene encodes CDR1 SGHVS and CDR2 FQNEAQ. This CDR3 reads CASSLGAGGGADEQYF. The CDR3 bases are TGTGCCAGCAGCTTAGGGGCTGGCGGGGGGGCAGACGAGCAGTACTTC. The full variable domain, rest sourced from reference TRBV7-8 and TRBJ2-7, is GAGVSQSPRYKVAKRGQDVALRCDPISGHVSLFWYQQALGQGPEFLTYFQNEAQLDKSGLPSDRFFAERPEGSVSTLKIQRTQQEDSAVYLCASSLGAGGGADEQYFGPGTRLTVT.

The chain couples TRBV7-9 to TRBJ1-3; no clear D. The CDR3 runs 17 residues. Trimming took off 2 bases at V and 2 bases at J, with 16 bases between the two ends. From germline, CDR1 is SEHNR and CDR2 FQNEAQ (reference sequence). The CDR3 sequence is CASSLTPFGAAGNTIYF. The CDR3 bases are TGTGCCAGCAGCTTAACACCGTTTGGTGCGGCTGGAAACACCATATATTTT.

The chain combines TRBV11-2 with TRBJ2-3; TRBD1 is a possible D gene (7 bases). The V end lost 3 bases, the J end lost 2 bases, and 12 bases lay between the germline ends. Germline lookup yields CDR1 SGHAT and CDR2 FQNNGV. The CDR3 spans 15 residues. DNA for the CDR3: TGTGCCAGCAGCTTCAGGGGGGCCCTCACAGATACGCAGTATTTT. Protein product: CASSFRGALTDTQYF.

The chain has TRBV7-9 and TRBJ2-2; tentatively, D is TRBD1 (6 bases). Trimming left V 4 bases short and J 8 bases short, with 11 bases between. Germline CDR1 SEHNR, CDR2 FQNEAQ (reference sequence). CDR3 size: 13 residues. In DNA, the CDR3 is TGTGCCAGCAGCTCGCAGGGGCTTGGGGAGCTGTTTTTT. It codes for CASSSQGLGELFF.

The J gene is TRBJ2-2, the V gene TRBV25-1; D is uncertain. The CDR3 has 12 amino acids. The V gene lost 3 bases and the J gene lost 5 bases, with 4 bases spanning the gap. Germline assignment: CDR1 MGHDK and CDR2 SYGVNS. The CDR3 DNA reads as TGTGCCAGCAGTGACCTTACCGGGGAGCTGTTTTTT. It is translated as CASSDLTGELFF.

The V call is TRBV7-9, the J call TRBJ2-7, with 8 bases lining up with TRBD1. The junction had 12 bases not matched to a gene; V was cut back by 3 bases and J by 5 bases. This CDR3 has 16 amino acids. Germline V gives CDR1 SEHNR, CDR2 FQNEAQ (reference sequence). In nucleotides, the CDR3 is TGTGCCAGCAGCTTCTCTCTTGGACAGGGTGTCCACGAGCAGTACTTC. Protein: CASSFSLGQGVHEQYF.

This chain links TRBV19 with TRBJ2-3, with D hard to call. Germline V CDR1 and CDR2: LNHDA, SQIVND (reference sequence). Trimming shortened V by 6 bases and J by 5 bases, and 15 bases separated the two germline ends. The CDR3 has 14 residues. CDR3 residues: CASRTLVLGDTQYF. The CDR3 DNA reads TGTGCCAGTAGGACCCTAGTTTTAGGAGATACGCAGTATTTT.

The chain uses TRBV5-1 and TRBJ1-5; a weak D match, TRBD1 (5 bases). Per the germline V gene, CDR1 is SGHRS and CDR2 is YFSETQ. This CDR3 region has 13 residues. The germline V and J ends were trimmed by 2 bases and 5 bases, with 8 bases remaining between them. The CDR3 protein is CASSFQGYQPQHF. The CDR3 DNA is TGCGCCAGCAGCTTCCAGGGCTATCAGCCCCAGCATTTT.

The V gene is TRBV19, the J gene TRBJ2-3; 10 nucleotides line up with TRBD2. The CDR3 totals 17 residues. Germline CDR1 is LNHDA and CDR2 is SQIVND (reference sequence). V shed 4 bases and J 1 base; nucleotides not matched to a gene: 8. CDR3 region: CASSTRTSGTGTDTQYF. In nucleotides, the CDR3 is TGTGCCAGTAGTACCAGGACTAGCGGTACGGGCACAGATACGCAGTATTTT.

This chain joins TRBV9 and TRBJ1-2; possibly TRBD1 for D (5 bases). V lost 3 bases, J lost 8 bases, and 14 bases lay in between. The germline V gene encodes CDR1 SGDLS and CDR2 YYNGEE. The CDR3 loop spans 13 amino acids. CDR3 sequence: CASSATEGSGYTF. Written as DNA, the CDR3 is TGTGCCAGCAGCGCCACGGAGGGGTCCGGCTACACCTTC. The whole variable domain, filled in from reference TRBV9 and TRBJ1-2, reads DSGVTQTPKHLITATGQRVTLRCSPRSGDLSVYWYQQSLDQGLQFLIQYYNGEERAKGNILERFSAQQFPDLHSELNLSSLELGDSALYFCASSATEGSGYTFGSGTRLTVV.

The V gene is TRBV6-6, the J gene TRBJ1-3; no reliable D call. CDR1 and CDR2 from the germline V gene are MNHNY and SVGAGI (reference sequence). The CDR3 runs 16 residues. V lost 0 bases and J 3 bases, leaving 12 bases between the germline ends. For the CDR3, the DNA is TGTGCCAGCAGTTACTCAGCTGTGGAGGGTGGAAACACCATATATTTT. It encodes CASSYSAVEGGNTIYF.

The CDR3 DNA sequence: TGTGCCAGCAGTTCCCTTCAAAGACAGGGAGACAATCAGCCCCAGCATTTT. Encoded protein: CASSSLQRQGDNQPQHF. The chain combines TRBV6-2 or TRBV6-3 with TRBJ1-5, with 7 nucleotides matching TRBD1. Germline V gives CDR1 MNHEY, CDR2 SVGEGT. The CDR3 sequence is 17 residues long. The ends lost 4 bases at V and 3 bases at J; junction bases unmatched: 12.

The chain carries TRBV10-3 and TRBJ1-2; perhaps TRBD1 as D (5 bases). Germline lookup yields CDR1 ENHRY and CDR2 SYGVKD. Trimming left V 7 bases short and J 0 bases short, with 18 bases between. This CDR3 is 16 amino acids long. The CDR3 protein is CAINPAGRLANYGYTF. In DNA form, the CDR3 reads TGTGCCATCAACCCGGCAGGGCGATTAGCTAACTATGGCTACACCTTC.

This rearrangement joins TRBV10-3 to TRBJ2-2; a weak D match, TRBD2 (6 bases). CDR1 and CDR2 (germline): ENHRY, SYGVKD. The CDR3 sequence is 15 residues long. V was clipped by 6 bases and J by 0 bases, with 11 bases between them. The CDR3 coding sequence is TGTGCCATCAGGGCCAGCGGGTCGAACACCGGGGAGCTGTTTTTT. Translating gives CAIRASGSNTGELFF.

This chain connects TRBV29-1 to TRBJ1-5; TRBD1 is a possible D gene (6 bases). Trimming shortened V by 4 bases and J by 2 bases, and 6 bases separated the two germline ends. The CDR3 length is 12 residues. The germline V gene has CDR1 SQVTM and CDR2 ANQGSEA. Here the CDR3 DNA reads TGCAGCGTTGCAGGGGGCAATCAGCCCCAGCATTTT. Protein product: CSVAGGNQPQHF.

The chain combines TRBV5-6 with TRBJ1-1; 9 bases fit TRBD1. The CDR3 totals 15 residues. After removal of 7 bases from V and 0 bases from J, the junction contained 7 bases not matched to a gene. Per the germline V gene, CDR1 is SGHDT and CDR2 is YYEEEE. CDR3 coding DNA: TGTGCCAGCGGACCGACAGGGGGGGTGAACACTGAAGCTTTCTTT. Its translation: CASGPTGGVNTEAFF.

This chain links TRBV15 with TRBJ1-5, with D possibly TRBD1 on 6 matching bases. The germline gives CDR1 LNHNV, CDR2 YYDKDF (reference sequence). Trimming removed 3 bases from V and 4 bases from J, with 10 bases in between. The CDR3 spans 14 residues. The CDR3 sequence is CATSRDSRNQPQHF. Written as DNA, the CDR3 is TGTGCCACCAGCAGGGACAGCCGGAATCAGCCCCAGCATTTT.

CDR3 loop: CASSPLSTGWGYTF. In DNA form, the CDR3 reads TGTGCCAGCAGTCCATTATCGACAGGGTGGGGCTACACCTTC. V is TRBV28 and J is TRBJ1-2; 7 positions match TRBD1. Unmatched junction bases numbered 11, after V lost 5 bases and J lost 8 bases. Germline loops: CDR1 MDHEN, CDR2 SYDVKM. The CDR3 contains 14 residues.

CDR3 coding DNA: TGCAGTTCGGACAGGCACACTGAAGCTTTCTTT. Translated: CSSDRHTEAFF. The chain joins TRBV20-1 to TRBJ1-1; 7 bases are a match to TRBD1. J lost 3 bases, V lost 8 bases, and 3 bases had no gene match. Germline assignment: CDR1 DFQATT and CDR2 SNEGSKA (reference sequence). The CDR3 is 11 amino acids.

This rearrangement joins TRBV6-4 to TRBJ1-1; D remains ambiguous. This CDR3 comprises 13 residues. Trimming removed 3 bases at V and 1 base at J, with 6 bases between. Germline V gene data show CDR1 as MRHNA and CDR2 as SNTAGT. The CDR3 DNA reads as TGTGCCAGCAGTGAAGACTGGAACACTGAAGCTTTCTTT. It encodes CASSEDWNTEAFF.

The V and J genes are TRBV7-2 and TRBJ1-2; 7 nucleotides line up with TRBD1. The germline V gene has CDR1 SGHTA and CDR2 FQGNSA. V lost 5 bases and J lost 2; bases outside the gene matches: 2. There are 13 residues in the CDR3. Here the CDR3 DNA reads TGTGCCAGCAGCCCGACAGGGAACTATGGCTACACCTTC. This encodes CASSPTGNYGYTF.

The genes are TRBV27 and TRBJ2-7, with 13 bases that match TRBD2. The CDR3 consists of 17 residues. The V and J ends lost 5 bases and 6 bases, in that order; junction bases with no gene match: 13. Germline V gene sequence: CDR1 MNHEY, CDR2 SMNVEV (reference sequence). CDR3 loop: CASSPLGLAGPLGEQYV. CDR3 nucleotide sequence: TGTGCCAGCAGTCCTCTGGGACTAGCGGGGCCTCTCGGCGAGCAGTACGTC.

This clone was observed once. This chain links TRBV19 with TRBJ1-3; D call uncertain. CDR3 size: 14 residues. Trimming removed 9 bases from V and 2 bases from J, with 14 bases in between. Germline CDR1 reads LNHDA; CDR2 reads SQIVND (reference sequence). The DNA of the CDR3 is TGTGCCAGCATTCCAACCTATACTGGAAACACCATATATTTT. This encodes CASIPTYTGNTIYF.